These 31 T cell receptor beta chains were all obtained from the same sample, sequenced in a study of T cells in Graves' hyperthyroidism and ophthalmopathy. RNA transcripts served as the template for amplifying TCR beta CDR3 regions. HTBI primers were employed in a first-round RT-PCR of the TCR CDR3. TCRdb used MiXCR to reprocess the multiplex PCR reads, holding one entry per CDR3 protein. The sample has 300,000 to 400,000 distinct CDR3 sequences, approximately 15% seen once. Material: blood. The receptors shown here come from a woman aged 25 to 39 with Graves' hyperthyroidism.

At least ten counts were recorded for this clonotype. The rearrangement joins TRBV24-1 to TRBJ2-3; D is tentatively TRBD1 or TRBD2 (5 bases each). The CDR3 is 16 residues long. Per germline, CDR1 KGHDR and CDR2 SFDVKD. Trimming shortened V by 3 bases and J by 6 bases, and 18 bases separated the two germline ends. The DNA of the CDR3 is TGTGCCACCAGTGATCGGGACGGGGCGTCCCTGGATACGCAGTATTTT. It codes for CATSDRDGASLDTQYF.

This clonotype was observed many times. The rearrangement joins TRBV28 to TRBJ2-7; the D gene is possibly TRBD1 (6 bases). The CDR3 sequence is 13 residues long. V was cut by 4 bases and J by 4 bases, with 11 bases left in between. The germline V gene has CDR1 MDHEN and CDR2 SYDVKM. CDR3 nucleotide sequence: TGTGCCAGCAGTTATGAAGGGGGTTACGAGCAGTACTTC. Translation: CASSYEGGYEQYF.

This clonotype has a count of ten or more. The chain employs TRBV28 and TRBJ2-2; the D call may be TRBD1 or TRBD2 (5 bases each). Trimming stripped 3 bases from V and 0 bases from J, with 14 bases between. The V gene's germline CDR1 is MDHEN and CDR2 SYDVKM. The CDR3 has 17 amino acids. The CDR3 spells CASSFWGRATNTGELFF. The CDR3, as DNA: TGTGCCAGCAGTTTCTGGGGACGAGCTACGAACACCGGGGAGCTGTTTTTT.

This clonotype has a count of ten or more. The chain couples TRBV6-2 or TRBV6-3 to TRBJ1-5, with 8 bases lining up with TRBD1. Germline V CDR1 and CDR2: MNHEY, SVGEGT. After removal of 10 bases from V and 4 bases from J, the junction contained 9 bases not matched to a gene. This CDR3 is built from 14 residues. The CDR3 is CATLPGQANQPQHF. The CDR3 nucleotides are TGTGCCACCTTACCGGGACAGGCTAATCAGCCCCAGCATTTT.

This clonotype has at least ten counts. V gene TRBV12-3 or TRBV12-4 combines with J gene TRBJ2-2, with 8 bases aligning to TRBD2. Germline trimming cut 6 bases from V and 4 bases from J; bases unmatched to any gene: 10. The length of the CDR3 is 16 residues. The CDR3 DNA reads TGTGCCAGCAGCCCTTCTGGCGGGAGGACCACCGGGGAGCTGTTTTTT. It translates to CASSPSGGRTTGELFF.

As DNA, the CDR3 is TGTGCCAGCGGAAGAGATTCGGGTTGGGATAGCGAGCAGTACTTC. Residues: CASGRDSGWDSEQYF. This chain uses TRBV12-3 or TRBV12-4 with TRBJ2-7; D unclear. The CDR3 is made up of 15 amino acids. Trimming removed 8 bases from V and 6 bases from J, with 23 bases in between.

This clonotype was observed a handful of times. The chain employs TRBV14 and TRBJ2-7; 11 nucleotides agree with TRBD2. CDR1 is SGHDN and CDR2 is FVKESK in the germline V gene. J gave up 0 bases and V 6 bases, and 4 bases lay outside the gene matches. This CDR3 is built from 15 residues. CDR3 DNA sequence: TGTGCCAGCAGTCCGACTAGCGGGATCTCCTACGAGCAGTACTTC. Translation: CASSPTSGISYEQYF.

There are many counts of this clonotype. V is TRBV3-1 and J is TRBJ1-1, with D unclear. There are 14 residues in the CDR3. V was clipped by 4 bases and J by 1 base, with 10 bases between them. Per the germline V gene, CDR1 is LGHDT and CDR2 is YNNKEL (reference sequence). The CDR3 loop reads CASSLPSQNTEAFF. In DNA, the CDR3 is TGTGCCAGCAGCCTTCCGTCCCAGAACACTGAAGCTTTCTTT.

This clonotype was picked up a small number of times. The chain couples TRBV15 to TRBJ2-1; D possibly corresponds to TRBD1 (7 bases). The CDR3 runs 14 residues. Trimming stripped 7 bases from V and 4 bases from J, with 14 bases between. The germline gives CDR1 LNHNV, CDR2 YYDKDF (reference sequence). The CDR3 sequence: CATIGPGGYNEQFF. In nucleotides, the CDR3 is TGTGCCACCATCGGACCAGGGGGGTACAATGAGCAGTTCTTC.

This clonotype was counted many times. V usage is TRBV7-6 and J usage is TRBJ1-1, with 7 positions matching TRBD1. V was pared by 5 bases and J by 3 bases, with 6 bases of the junction left unmatched. Germline-derived CDR1 and CDR2 are SGHVS and FNYEAQ. The CDR3 loop spans 14 amino acids. CDR3 coding DNA: TGTGCCAGCAGCCGCACAGGGGTGGACACTGAAGCTTTCTTT. As protein: CASSRTGVDTEAFF.

The table lists this clonotype with a few counts. The CDR3 reads CSARDSLAEGRKQFF. Written as DNA, the CDR3 is TGCAGTGCTAGAGATAGCCTAGCGGAGGGACGCAAGCAGTTCTTC. The rearrangement uses TRBV20-1 and TRBJ2-1; 7 bases line up with TRBD2. Germline CDR1 reads DFQATT; CDR2 reads SNEGSKA (reference sequence). The CDR3 consists of 15 residues. Germline trimming cut 0 bases from V and 11 bases from J; bases unmatched to any gene: 13.

In its sample, this clonotype was seen many times. This chain's CDR3 is CAITPGTTGAEAFF. The CDR3 coding sequence is TGTGCCATCACCCCAGGGACTACTGGCGCTGAAGCTTTCTTT. The chain links TRBV10-3 to TRBJ1-1; maybe TRBD1 (5 bases). Germline CDR1 is ENHRY and CDR2 is SYGVKD. Trimming removed 7 bases from V and 6 bases from J, with 18 bases in between. The CDR3 loop spans 14 amino acids.

This clonotype has ten or more counts. The CDR3 loop is CASKASRYNEQFF. CDR3 bases: TGTGCCAGTAAGGCTAGTCGGTACAATGAGCAGTTCTTC. V is TRBV19 and J is TRBJ2-1, with unresolved D. V was trimmed by 7 bases and J by 4 bases, leaving 11 bases between them. CDR1 is LNHDA and CDR2 is SQIVND in the germline V gene (reference sequence). This CDR3 is built from 13 residues.

This clonotype was counted many times. The chain is built from TRBV5-1 and TRBJ1-1; a possible D gene is TRBD1 (5 bases). The germline V gene has CDR1 SGHRS and CDR2 YFSETQ. Trimming shortened V by 4 bases and J by 0 bases, and 13 bases separated the two germline ends. The CDR3 is 15 residues long. The DNA of the CDR3 is TGCGCCAGCAGCCTGGGGGGAGCAATGAACACTGAAGCTTTCTTT. The encoded protein is CASSLGGAMNTEAFF.

The chain employs TRBV20-1 and TRBJ1-2; 7 bases line up with TRBD1. Germline trimming cut 4 bases from V and 8 bases from J; bases unmatched to any gene: 7. In germline, CDR1 is DFQATT, CDR2 SNEGSKA (reference sequence). The length of the CDR3 is 12 residues. The CDR3 region has the DNA TGCAGTGCTACCTCGGGACAGTACGGCTACACCTTC. Its protein is CSATSGQYGYTF.

Many counts were recorded for this clonotype. This chain uses TRBV6-5 with TRBJ1-5, with D perhaps TRBD1 (5 bases). The germline gives CDR1 MNHEY, CDR2 SVGAGI. This CDR3 is built from 15 residues. V was pared by 2 bases and J by 4 bases, with 12 bases between. CDR3 protein: CASSYGQGGNQPQHF. The CDR3 DNA is TGTGCCAGCAGTTACGGGCAGGGAGGAAATCAGCCCCAGCATTTT.

This clonotype was observed a handful of times. The CDR3 reads CASSLGQSPYNEQFF. CDR3 DNA: TGTGCCAGCAGCTTAGGACAGTCCCCCTACAATGAGCAGTTCTTC. The rearrangement uses TRBV7-9 and TRBJ2-1, with D possibly TRBD1 on 5 matching bases. CDR1 is SEHNR, CDR2 FQNEAQ, per germline (reference sequence). Trimming took off 1 base at V and 2 bases at J, with 9 bases between the two ends. This CDR3 contains 15 residues.

This clonotype showed up many times. The chain combines TRBV28 with TRBJ2-3, with D possibly matching TRBD1 (6 bases). Germline-derived CDR1 and CDR2 are MDHEN and SYDVKM. V lost 2 bases, J lost 2 bases, and 17 bases lay in between. The CDR3 extends over 17 amino acids. In nucleotides, the CDR3 is TGTGCCAGCAGTTTACGGTCACCAGGGGTTCACACAGATACGCAGTATTTT. This translates into CASSLRSPGVHTDTQYF.

As DNA, the CDR3 is TGCGCCAGCAGCTTGGGGACAGGGATTTTTTCAGGGAATGAGCAGTTCTTC. It specifies CASSLGTGIFSGNEQFF. This chain connects TRBV5-1 to TRBJ2-1; 8 nucleotides line up with TRBD1. Unmatched junction bases numbered 12, after V lost 0 bases and J lost 7 bases. The CDR3 runs to 17 residues. Germline loops: CDR1 SGHRS, CDR2 YFSETQ.

This clonotype occurred a few times. The genes are TRBV30 and TRBJ2-1, with 15 bases lining up with TRBD2. This CDR3 is built from 15 residues. V dropped 6 bases and J dropped 10; count of bases not matched to a gene: 10. Germline CDR1 GTSNPN, CDR2 SVGIG (reference sequence). The CDR3 spells CACPRTSGRAGEQFF. The CDR3 coding sequence is TGTGCCTGTCCCAGGACTAGCGGGAGGGCCGGGGAGCAGTTCTTC.

This clonotype was seen only a few times. V gene TRBV29-1 combines with J gene TRBJ2-7; 7 bases agree with TRBD2. Per the germline V gene, CDR1 is SQVTM and CDR2 is ANQGSEA. This CDR3 is 15 amino acids long. V shed 0 bases, J shed 3 bases, and the junction held 8 bases outside the gene matches. The CDR3 DNA is TGCAGCGTTGAAGATAAGGCTAGCGGTAACTACGAGCAGTACTTC. Amino acids: CSVEDKASGNYEQYF.

The genes are TRBV27 and TRBJ1-5, with 7 bases aligning to TRBD1. This CDR3 is 15 amino acids long. Germline V gene lookup returns CDR1 MNHEY and CDR2 SMNVEV (reference sequence). Losses at the gene ends were 4 bases for V and 2 bases for J; bases not matched to a gene: 5. The chain's CDR3 is CASSSLGQGNQPQHF. For the CDR3, the DNA is TGTGCCAGCAGTTCCCTTGGACAGGGCAATCAGCCCCAGCATTTT.

The table lists this clonotype with many counts. The rearrangement joins TRBV20-1 to TRBJ2-1; 8 bases are shared with TRBD2. Germline V gene data show CDR1 as DFQATT and CDR2 as SNEGSKA (reference sequence). The J segment lost 8 bases and the V segment lost 1 base, leaving 16 bases of the junction unmatched. This CDR3 spans 17 amino acids. The CDR3 bases are TGCAGTGCTAGAGGCTTAGCGCCCGGGAGGGCCCAAGATGAGCAGTTCTTC. Protein sequence: CSARGLAPGRAQDEQFF.

The chain joins TRBV9 to TRBJ2-2; D remains unclear. This CDR3 spans 13 amino acids. The germline gives CDR1 SGDLS, CDR2 YYNGEE. Trimming pared 0 bases from V and 6 bases from J, leaving 6 bases between. The CDR3 DNA reads TGTGCCAGCAGCGTAGAAACGGCCGGGGAGCTGTTTTTT. Translating it yields CASSVETAGELFF. Drawing the rest from reference TRBV9 and TRBJ2-2, the complete variable domain is DSGVTQTPKHLITATGQRVTLRCSPRSGDLSVYWYQQSLDQGLQFLIQYYNGEERAKGNILERFSAQQFPDLHSELNLSSLELGDSALYFCASSVETAGELFFGEGSRLTVL.

The chain has TRBV5-4 and TRBJ2-1; 7 nucleotides line up with TRBD2. The CDR3 contains 12 residues. The junction had 5 bases not matched to a gene; V was cut back by 4 bases and J by 10 bases. From germline, CDR1 is SGHNT and CDR2 YYREEE (reference sequence). This CDR3 is CASSLTSVEQFF. The CDR3 region has the DNA TGTGCCAGCAGCCTAACTAGCGTCGAGCAGTTCTTC.

This clonotype was detected only a few times. The gene calls are TRBV30 and TRBJ1-5; D uncertain. V shed 2 bases and J shed 4 bases, with 9 bases lying between them. The CDR3 sequence is 13 residues long. Germline V gene lookup returns CDR1 GTSNPN and CDR2 SVGIG (reference sequence). The CDR3 protein is CAWSIRDNQPQHF. CDR3 nucleotide sequence: TGTGCCTGGAGTATAAGGGATAATCAGCCCCAGCATTTT.

In its sample, this clonotype was seen many times. The chain joins TRBV27 to TRBJ2-3; weak D call: TRBD2 (6 bases). The V end was cut by 3 bases, the J end by 4 bases, with 8 bases between. Germline V lookup: CDR1 MNHEY, CDR2 SMNVEV (reference sequence). CDR3 size: 13 residues. In nucleotides, the CDR3 is TGTGCCAGCAGTTTTAGGGAGGCAGATACGCAGTATTTT. It specifies CASSFREADTQYF.

This clonotype has more than one count but fewer than ten. This chain connects TRBV7-9 to TRBJ2-1, with D perhaps TRBD2 (5 bases). Trimming removed 5 bases from V and 4 bases from J, with 12 bases in between. CDR1 is SEHNR and CDR2 is FQNEAQ in the germline V gene (reference sequence). The CDR3 contains 14 residues. The CDR3 protein is CASSPERVYNEQFF. The DNA of the CDR3 is TGTGCCAGCAGCCCGGAGAGGGTTTACAATGAGCAGTTCTTC. Full variable domain (missing parts from reference TRBV7-9 and TRBJ2-1): DTGVSQNPRHKITKRGQNVTFRCDPISEHNRLYWYRQTLGQGPEFLTYFQNEAQLEKSRLLSDRFSAERPKGSFSTLEIQRTEQGDSAMYLCASSPERVYNEQFFGPGTRLTVL.

About this clonotype: A much larger clone differs from this one at a single base, so this may be a read error. The chain is built from TRBV5-1 and TRBJ2-7, with 8 nucleotides matching TRBD1. In germline, CDR1 is SGHRS, CDR2 YFSETQ. The CDR3 has 15 residues. The CDR3 DNA follows: TGCACCAGCAGCCAGGGGACAGGCTACCCCTACGAGCAGTACTTC. Translation gives CTSSQGTGYPYEQYF.

The J gene is TRBJ2-3, the V gene TRBV24-1; D might be TRBD1 or TRBD2, each matching 6 bases. In germline, CDR1 is KGHDR, CDR2 SFDVKD. CDR3 length equals 14 residues. V was cut by 9 bases and J by 2 bases, with 14 bases left in between. The CDR3 DNA follows: TGTGCCACCGGAATAGGGGGACTCACAGATACGCAGTATTTT. Its translation: CATGIGGLTDTQYF.

At least ten counts were recorded for this clonotype. The chain joins TRBV28 to TRBJ1-6, with TRBD1 identical over 9 bases. V gave up 7 bases and J gave up 13 bases; unmatched junction bases: 17. This CDR3 contains 16 residues. Germline assignment: CDR1 MDHEN and CDR2 SYDVKM. The CDR3 nucleotides are TGTGCCAGCACCTCAGGGGGGGGACAGGGTGATTTTCCCCTCCACTTT. Translated, it gives CASTSGGGQGDFPLHF.